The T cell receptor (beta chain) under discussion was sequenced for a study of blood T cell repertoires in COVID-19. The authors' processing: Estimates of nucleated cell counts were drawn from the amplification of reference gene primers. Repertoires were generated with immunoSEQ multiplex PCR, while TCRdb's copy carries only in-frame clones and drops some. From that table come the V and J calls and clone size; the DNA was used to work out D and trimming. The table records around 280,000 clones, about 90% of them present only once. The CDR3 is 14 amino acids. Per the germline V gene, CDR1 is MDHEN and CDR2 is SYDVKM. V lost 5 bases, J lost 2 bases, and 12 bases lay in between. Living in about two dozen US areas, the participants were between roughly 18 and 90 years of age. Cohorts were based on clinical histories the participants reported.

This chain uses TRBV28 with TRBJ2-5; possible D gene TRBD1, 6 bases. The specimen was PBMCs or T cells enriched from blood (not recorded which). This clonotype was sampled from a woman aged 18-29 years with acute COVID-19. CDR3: CASSHRVDQETQYF. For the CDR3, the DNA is TGTGCCAGCAGTCACAGGGTAGATCAAGAGACCCAGTACTTC.